Below are 11 T cell receptor beta chains sequenced from a single sample in a study of blood T cell repertoires in COVID-19 (dated by TCRdb to about 2020). The library was made by the immunoSEQ multiplex PCR assay. The source is immuneACCESS, and TCRdb retained only in-frame sequences with V and J called. Part of the clones is not carried over; for the studies checked, unresolved V genes explain less than half of this, and the remainder is unexplained. Present in this sample are about 89,000 clones, approximately 82% of which were seen just once. The ten largest make up about 10% of the sample. Sequencing input: peripheral blood. The receptors were sampled from a man between 65 and 79 years old with acute or convalescent COVID-19.

The J gene is TRBJ1-4, the V gene TRBV27, with D maybe TRBD1 (5 bases). CDR1 and CDR2 from the germline V gene are MNHEY and SMNVEV (reference sequence). The CDR3 totals 12 residues. V was trimmed by 7 bases and J by 7 bases, leaving 10 bases between them. CDR3 DNA: TGTGCCAGCACTACAGGCGGTGAAAAACTGTTTTTT. It yields the protein CASTTGGEKLFF.

The rearrangement uses TRBV18 and TRBJ2-7; TRBD1 matches at 8 bases. Germline V gene data show CDR1 as KGHSH and CDR2 as LQKENI. V lost 4 bases and J lost 4; bases outside the gene matches: 6. The CDR3 runs 14 residues. Written as DNA, the CDR3 is TGTGCCAGCTCACAAGACAGGGGCGGGTACGAGCAGTACTTC. This gives the protein CASSQDRGGYEQYF.

The chain couples TRBV2 to TRBJ1-2; a possible D gene is TRBD1 (5 bases). The CDR3 extends over 15 amino acids. The germline V gene encodes CDR1 SNHLY and CDR2 FYNNEI. V was clipped by 3 bases and J by 0 bases, with 11 bases between them. The CDR3 region has the DNA TGTGCCAGCAGTGACTTGGGACTGGCTAACTATGGCTACACCTTC. It encodes CASSDLGLANYGYTF.

This sequence joins TRBV29-1 and TRBJ2-5; the match to TRBD1 covers 9 bases. This CDR3 has 15 residues. Trimming removed 4 bases from V and 5 bases from J; junction bases left unmatched: 11. Per germline, CDR1 SQVTM and CDR2 ANQGSEA. CDR3 region: CSVGRQGGSGETQYF. The CDR3 nucleotides are TGCAGCGTTGGTAGACAGGGGGGCTCAGGGGAGACCCAGTACTTC.

The sample holds a few counts of this clone. This chain uses TRBV13 with TRBJ1-3; D is uncertain. V lost 4 bases, J lost 0 bases, and 13 bases lay in between. The CDR3 is 16 amino acids. Germline-derived CDR1 and CDR2 are PRHDT and FYEKMQ (reference sequence). CDR3 sequence: CASSSRVGSSGNTIYF. The CDR3 DNA is TGTGCCAGCAGCTCTAGAGTGGGTAGCTCTGGAAACACCATATATTTT.

The gene calls are TRBV18 and TRBJ2-7; weak D call: TRBD2 (5 bases). Between the trimmed V and J ends, which lost 0 bases and 3 bases, there was a span of 6 bases. Germline V gives CDR1 KGHSH, CDR2 LQKENI. The CDR3 extends over 13 amino acids. For the CDR3, the DNA is TGTGCCAGCTCACCACCGACTATCTACGAGCAGTACTTC. Amino acid sequence: CASSPPTIYEQYF.

The chain recombines TRBV7-9 with TRBJ1-1, with 7 bases identical to TRBD1. V lost 3 bases to trimming and J lost 0 bases; unmatched junction nucleotides: 4. Germline V gives CDR1 SEHNR, CDR2 FQNEAQ (reference sequence). The CDR3 loop spans 15 amino acids. This CDR3 is CASSFQGTVNTEAFF. CDR3 bases: TGTGCCAGCAGCTTTCAAGGGACAGTGAACACTGAAGCTTTCTTT.

The chain is built from TRBV9 and TRBJ2-7; D unresolved. CDR1 and CDR2 (germline): SGDLS, YYNGEE. This CDR3 contains 15 residues. Trimming stripped 0 bases from V and 6 bases from J, with 16 bases between. DNA for the CDR3: TGTGCCAGCAGCGTAGATCCCCTATCTGGTTCCGAGCAGTACTTC. Residues: CASSVDPLSGSEQYF.

This rearrangement joins TRBV5-1 to TRBJ1-4; 8 bases are shared with TRBD1. The CDR3 extends over 16 amino acids. V shed 2 bases, J shed 0 bases, and the junction held 3 bases outside the gene matches. CDR1 and CDR2 (germline): SGHRS, YFSETQ. CDR3 sequence reads: CASSFQGQATNEKLFF. CDR3 sequence (DNA): TGCGCCAGCAGCTTCCAGGGACAGGCAACTAATGAAAAACTGTTTTTT.

This chain joins TRBV18 and TRBJ1-6; no clear D gene. The CDR3 spans 13 residues. Germline CDR1 KGHSH, CDR2 LQKENI. The V end lost 5 bases, the J end lost 8 bases, and 10 bases lay between the germline ends. The DNA for the CDR3 is TGTGCCAGCTCAAACGAGGGATATTCACCCCTCCACTTT. This encodes CASSNEGYSPLHF.

The chain joins TRBV5-1 to TRBJ2-1; D possibly corresponds to TRBD2 (6 bases). Trimming removed 0 bases at V and 8 bases at J, with 15 bases between. Germline CDR1 SGHRS, CDR2 YFSETQ. The CDR3 sequence is 15 residues long. CDR3: CASSLATGSRDEQFF. CDR3 DNA: TGCGCCAGCAGCTTGGCCACCGGGAGTAGGGATGAGCAGTTCTTC. Complete variable domain (other parts from reference TRBV5-1 and TRBJ2-1): KAGVTQTPRYLIKTRGQQVTLSCSPISGHRSVSWYQQTPGQGLQFLFEYFSETQRNKGNFPGRFSGRQFSNSRSEMNVSTLELGDSALYLCASSLATGSRDEQFFGPGTRLTVL.